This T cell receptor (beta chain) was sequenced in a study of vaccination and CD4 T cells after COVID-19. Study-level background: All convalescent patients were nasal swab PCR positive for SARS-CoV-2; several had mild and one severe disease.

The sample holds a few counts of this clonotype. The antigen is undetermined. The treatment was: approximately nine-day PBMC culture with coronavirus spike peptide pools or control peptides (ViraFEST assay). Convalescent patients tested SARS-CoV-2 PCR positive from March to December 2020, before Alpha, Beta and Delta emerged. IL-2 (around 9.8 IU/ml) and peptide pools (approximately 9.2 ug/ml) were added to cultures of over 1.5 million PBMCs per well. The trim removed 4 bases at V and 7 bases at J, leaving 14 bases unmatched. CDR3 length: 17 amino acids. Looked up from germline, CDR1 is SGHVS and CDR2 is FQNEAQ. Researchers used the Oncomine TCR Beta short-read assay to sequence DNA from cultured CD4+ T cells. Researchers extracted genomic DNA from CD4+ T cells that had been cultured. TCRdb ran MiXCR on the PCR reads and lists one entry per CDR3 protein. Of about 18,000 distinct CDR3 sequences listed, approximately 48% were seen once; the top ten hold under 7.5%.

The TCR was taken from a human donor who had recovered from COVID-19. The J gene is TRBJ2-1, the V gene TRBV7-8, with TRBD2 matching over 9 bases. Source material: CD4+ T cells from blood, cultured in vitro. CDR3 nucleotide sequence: TGTGCCAGCAGCTACCCTCGGGGAAGCGGGAGGCGTAATGAGCAGTTCTTC. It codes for CASSYPRGSGRRNEQFF.